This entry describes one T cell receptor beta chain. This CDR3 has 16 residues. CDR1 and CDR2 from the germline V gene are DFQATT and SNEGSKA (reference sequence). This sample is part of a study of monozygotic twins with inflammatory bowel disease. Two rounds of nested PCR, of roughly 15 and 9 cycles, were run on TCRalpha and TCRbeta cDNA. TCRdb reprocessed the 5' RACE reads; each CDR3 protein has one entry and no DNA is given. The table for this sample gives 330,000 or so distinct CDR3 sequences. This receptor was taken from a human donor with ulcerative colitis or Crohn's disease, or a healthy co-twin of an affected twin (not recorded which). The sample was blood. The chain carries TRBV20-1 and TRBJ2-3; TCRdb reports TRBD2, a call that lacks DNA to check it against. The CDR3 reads CSAKGTSGGLTDTQYF.